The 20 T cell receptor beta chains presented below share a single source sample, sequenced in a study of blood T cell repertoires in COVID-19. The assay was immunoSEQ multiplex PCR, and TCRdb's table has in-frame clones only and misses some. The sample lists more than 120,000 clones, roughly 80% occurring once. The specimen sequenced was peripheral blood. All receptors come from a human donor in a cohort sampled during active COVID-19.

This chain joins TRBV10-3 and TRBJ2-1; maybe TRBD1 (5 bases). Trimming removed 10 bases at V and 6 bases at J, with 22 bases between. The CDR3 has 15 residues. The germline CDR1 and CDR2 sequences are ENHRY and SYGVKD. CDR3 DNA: TGTGCCACCGAGAGCAAGGGGTCGTTGACCAATGAGCAGTTCTTC. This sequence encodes CATESKGSLTNEQFF.

Here the CDR3 DNA reads TGTGCCAGCAGCGTGGGCGGGGACGCCTACAATGAGCAGTTCTTC. It is translated as CASSVGGDAYNEQFF. This chain joins TRBV9 and TRBJ2-1; tentative D call: TRBD2 (6 bases). This CDR3 has 15 residues. V lost 2 bases, J lost 2 bases, and 11 bases lay in between. The germline V gene has CDR1 SGDLS and CDR2 YYNGEE.

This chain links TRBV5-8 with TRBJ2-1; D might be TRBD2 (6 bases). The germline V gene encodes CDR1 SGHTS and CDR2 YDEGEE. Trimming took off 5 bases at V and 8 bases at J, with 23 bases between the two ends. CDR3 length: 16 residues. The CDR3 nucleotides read TGTGCCAGCAGTGCTGAGGCGGGACTTCGGAGTCATGAGCAGTTCTTC. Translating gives CASSAEAGLRSHEQFF. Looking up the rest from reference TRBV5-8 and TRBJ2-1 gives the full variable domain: EAGVTQSPTHLIKTRGQQATLRCSPISGHTSVYWYQQALGLGLQFLLWYDEGEERNRGNFPPRFSGRQFPNYSSELNVNALELEDSALYLCASSAEAGLRSHEQFFGPGTRLTVL.

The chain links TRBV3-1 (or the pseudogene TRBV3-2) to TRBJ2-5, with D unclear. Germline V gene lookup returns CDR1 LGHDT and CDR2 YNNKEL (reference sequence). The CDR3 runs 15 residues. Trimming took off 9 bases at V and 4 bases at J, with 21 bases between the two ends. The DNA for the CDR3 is TGTGCCAGTTGTAAAGGCGGCGGTACTGGAGAGACCCAGTACTTC. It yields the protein CASCKGGGTGETQYF.

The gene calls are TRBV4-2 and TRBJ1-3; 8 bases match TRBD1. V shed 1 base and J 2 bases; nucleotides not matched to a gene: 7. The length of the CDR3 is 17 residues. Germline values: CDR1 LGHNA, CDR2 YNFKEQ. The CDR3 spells CASSQAGVQGAGNTIYF. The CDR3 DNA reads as TGTGCCAGCAGCCAAGCCGGGGTACAGGGGGCTGGAAACACCATATATTTT.

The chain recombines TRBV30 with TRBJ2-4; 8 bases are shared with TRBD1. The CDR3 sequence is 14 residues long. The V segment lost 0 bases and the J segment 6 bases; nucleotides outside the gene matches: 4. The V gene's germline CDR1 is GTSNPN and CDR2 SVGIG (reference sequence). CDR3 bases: TGTGCCTGGAGTGTACAGCAGGGGGCAAACATTCAGTACTTC. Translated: CAWSVQQGANIQYF. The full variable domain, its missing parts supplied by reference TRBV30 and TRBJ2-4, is SQTIHQWPATLVQPVGSPLSLECTVEGTSNPNLYWYRQAAGRGLQLLFYSVGIGQISSEVPQNLSASRPQDRQFILSSKKLLLSDSGFYLCAWSVQQGANIQYFGAGTRLSVL.

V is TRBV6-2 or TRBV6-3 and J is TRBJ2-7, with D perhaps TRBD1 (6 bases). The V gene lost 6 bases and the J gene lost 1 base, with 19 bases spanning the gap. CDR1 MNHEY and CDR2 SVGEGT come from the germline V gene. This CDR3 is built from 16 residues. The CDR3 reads CASSPTQTRGSYEQYV. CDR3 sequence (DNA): TGTGCCAGCAGCCCCACTCAAACTAGGGGGTCCTACGAGCAGTACGTC.

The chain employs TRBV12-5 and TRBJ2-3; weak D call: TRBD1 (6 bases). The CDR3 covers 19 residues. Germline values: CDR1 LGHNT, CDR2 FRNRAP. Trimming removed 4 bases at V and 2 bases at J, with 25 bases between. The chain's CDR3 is CASGSSTKQGFNITDTQYF. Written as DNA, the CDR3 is TGTGCTAGTGGTTCCTCTACGAAACAGGGATTTAATATCACAGATACGCAGTATTTT. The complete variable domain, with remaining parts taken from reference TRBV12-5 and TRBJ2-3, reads DARVTQTPRHKVTEMGQEVTMRCQPILGHNTVFWYRQTMMQGLELLAYFRNRAPLDDSGMPKDRFSAEMPDATLATLKIQPSEPRDSAVYFCASGSSTKQGFNITDTQYFGPGTRLTVL.

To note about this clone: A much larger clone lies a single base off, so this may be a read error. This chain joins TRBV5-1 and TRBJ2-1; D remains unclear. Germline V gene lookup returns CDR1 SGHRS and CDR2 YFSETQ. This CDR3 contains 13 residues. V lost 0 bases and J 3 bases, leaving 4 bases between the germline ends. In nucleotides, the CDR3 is TGCGCCAGCAGCTTGGACAGCTACAATGAGCAGTTCTTC. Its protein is CASSLDSYNEQFF.

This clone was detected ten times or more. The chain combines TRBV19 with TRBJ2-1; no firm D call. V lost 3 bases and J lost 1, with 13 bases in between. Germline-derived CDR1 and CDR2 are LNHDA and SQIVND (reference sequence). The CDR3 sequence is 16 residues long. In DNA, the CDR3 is TGTGCCAGTAGTATTTCCGTCATCCTATCCTACAATGAGCAGTTCTTC. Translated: CASSISVILSYNEQFF.

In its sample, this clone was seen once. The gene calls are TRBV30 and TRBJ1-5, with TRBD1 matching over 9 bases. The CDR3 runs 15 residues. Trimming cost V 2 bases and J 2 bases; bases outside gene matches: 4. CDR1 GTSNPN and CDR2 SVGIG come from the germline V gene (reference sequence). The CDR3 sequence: CAWSPGTGRNQPQHF. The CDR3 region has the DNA TGTGCCTGGAGTCCCGGGACAGGGCGCAATCAGCCCCAGCATTTT.

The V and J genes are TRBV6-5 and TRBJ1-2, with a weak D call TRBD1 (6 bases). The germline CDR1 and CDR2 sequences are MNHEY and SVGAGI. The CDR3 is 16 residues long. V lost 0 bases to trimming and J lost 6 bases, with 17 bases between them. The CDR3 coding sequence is TGTGCCAGCAGTTACTCTGGACAGCCTCAGGCTGATGGCTACACCTTC. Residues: CASSYSGQPQADGYTF.

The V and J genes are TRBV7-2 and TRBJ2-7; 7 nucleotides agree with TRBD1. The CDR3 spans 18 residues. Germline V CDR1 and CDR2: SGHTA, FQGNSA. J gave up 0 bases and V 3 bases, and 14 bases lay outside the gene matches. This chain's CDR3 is CASSLMTGNPLSSYEQYF. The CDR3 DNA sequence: TGTGCCAGCAGCTTGATGACAGGGAATCCACTAAGCTCCTACGAGCAGTACTTC.

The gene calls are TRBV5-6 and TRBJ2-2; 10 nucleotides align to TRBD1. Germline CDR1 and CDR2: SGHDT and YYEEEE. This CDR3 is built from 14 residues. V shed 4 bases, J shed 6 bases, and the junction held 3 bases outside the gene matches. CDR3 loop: CASSLGQGPGELFF. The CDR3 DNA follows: TGTGCCAGCAGCCTGGGACAGGGGCCCGGGGAGCTGTTTTTT.

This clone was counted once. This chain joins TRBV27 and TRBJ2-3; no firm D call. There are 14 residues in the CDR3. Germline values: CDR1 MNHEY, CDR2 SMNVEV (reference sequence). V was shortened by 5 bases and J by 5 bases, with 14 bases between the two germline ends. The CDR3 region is CASSIPSRLDTQYF. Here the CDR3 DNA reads TGTGCCAGCAGTATCCCGTCCAGGTTAGATACGCAGTATTTT.

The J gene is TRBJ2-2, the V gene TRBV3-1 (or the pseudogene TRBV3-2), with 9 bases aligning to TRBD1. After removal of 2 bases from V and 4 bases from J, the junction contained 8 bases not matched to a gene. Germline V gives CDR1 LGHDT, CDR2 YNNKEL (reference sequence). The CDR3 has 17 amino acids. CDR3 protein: CASSQPGQGSTTGELFF. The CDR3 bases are TGTGCCAGCAGCCAACCGGGACAGGGAAGTACCACCGGGGAGCTGTTTTTT.

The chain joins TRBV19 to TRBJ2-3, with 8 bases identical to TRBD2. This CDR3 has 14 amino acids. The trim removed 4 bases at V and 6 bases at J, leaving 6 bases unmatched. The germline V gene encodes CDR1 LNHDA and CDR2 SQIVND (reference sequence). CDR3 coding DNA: TGTGCCAGTAGTAGCAGCGGGGGAATTGATACGCAGTATTTT. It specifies CASSSSGGIDTQYF.

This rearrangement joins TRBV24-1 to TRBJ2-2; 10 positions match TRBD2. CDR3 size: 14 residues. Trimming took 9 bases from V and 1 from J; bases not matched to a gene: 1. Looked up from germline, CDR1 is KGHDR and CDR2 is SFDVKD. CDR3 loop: CATASGRNTGELFF. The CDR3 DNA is TGTGCCACCGCTAGCGGGAGGAACACCGGGGAGCTGTTTTTT.

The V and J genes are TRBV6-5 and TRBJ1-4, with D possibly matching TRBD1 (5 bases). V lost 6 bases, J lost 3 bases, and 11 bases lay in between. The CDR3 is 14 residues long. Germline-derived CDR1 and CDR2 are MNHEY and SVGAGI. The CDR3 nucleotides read TGTGCCAGCAGATTCGGGGGGGCTAATGAAAAACTGTTTTTT. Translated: CASRFGGANEKLFF.

CDR3 DNA sequence: TGCGCCAGCAGCTTGGGTGACAAGACAGATACGCAGTATTTT. Its translation: CASSLGDKTDTQYF. The chain uses TRBV5-1 and TRBJ2-3; D remains unclear. Looked up from germline, CDR1 is SGHRS and CDR2 is YFSETQ. V lost 0 bases, J lost 3 bases, and 8 bases lay in between. CDR3 length equals 14 residues.